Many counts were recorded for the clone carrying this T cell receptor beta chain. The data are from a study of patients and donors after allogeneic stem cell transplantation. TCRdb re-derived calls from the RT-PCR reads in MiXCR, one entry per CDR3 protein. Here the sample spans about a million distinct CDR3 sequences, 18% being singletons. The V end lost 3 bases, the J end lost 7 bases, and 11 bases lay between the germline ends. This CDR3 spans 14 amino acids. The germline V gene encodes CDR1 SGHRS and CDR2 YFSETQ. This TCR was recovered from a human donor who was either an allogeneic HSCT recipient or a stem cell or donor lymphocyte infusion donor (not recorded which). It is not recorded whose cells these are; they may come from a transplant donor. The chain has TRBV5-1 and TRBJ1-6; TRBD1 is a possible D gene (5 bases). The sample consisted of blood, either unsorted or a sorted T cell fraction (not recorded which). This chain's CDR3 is CASSYRQTNSPLHF. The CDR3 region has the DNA TGCGCCAGCAGCTACCGACAGACCAATTCACCCCTCCACTTT.